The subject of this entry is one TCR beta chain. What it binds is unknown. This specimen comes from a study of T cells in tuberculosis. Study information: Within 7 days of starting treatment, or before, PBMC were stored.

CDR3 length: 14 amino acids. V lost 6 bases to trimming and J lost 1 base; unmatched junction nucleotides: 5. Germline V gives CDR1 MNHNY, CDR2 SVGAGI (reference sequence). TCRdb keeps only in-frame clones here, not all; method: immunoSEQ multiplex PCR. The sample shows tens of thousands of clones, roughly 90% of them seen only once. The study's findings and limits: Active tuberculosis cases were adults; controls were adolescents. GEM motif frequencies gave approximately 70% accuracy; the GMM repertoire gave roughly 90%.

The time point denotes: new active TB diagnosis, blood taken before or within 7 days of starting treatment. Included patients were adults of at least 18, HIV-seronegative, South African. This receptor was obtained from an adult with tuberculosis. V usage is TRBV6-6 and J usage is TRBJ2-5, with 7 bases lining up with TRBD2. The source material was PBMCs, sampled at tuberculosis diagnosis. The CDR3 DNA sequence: TGTGCCAGCAGCCCGGGAGGCAGCCAAGAGACCCAGTACTTC. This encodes CASSPGGSQETQYF.